A few counts support the clone carrying this T cell receptor (beta chain). This specimen comes from a study of blood T cell repertoires in COVID-19. Trimming at V came to 0 bases and at J to 6 bases, leaving 6 bases not matched to a gene. This CDR3 contains 14 residues. In germline, CDR1 is SGHKS, CDR2 YYEKEE (reference sequence). This table comes from immunoSEQ multiplex PCR, and its TCRdb copy is limited to in-frame clones, with some not included. The sample includes about 86,000 clones, almost 85% of them seen just once. The gene calls are TRBV5-5 and TRBJ2-7; 7 nucleotides line up with TRBD1. The TCR sequence derives from an elderly woman with acute or convalescent COVID-19. Sequenced: peripheral blood. The CDR3 DNA sequence: TGTGCCAGCAGCTTGGGACAGGGCTTTACCGAGCAGTACTTC. Amino acid sequence: CASSLGQGFTEQYF.